The clone carrying this T cell receptor beta chain has a handful of counts. Its specificity is not known. Viral peptide pools were used in the ViraFEST assay to expand antigen-specific CD4+ T cells, and sequencing came afterward. Culture lasted around eleven days before CD4+ T cell isolation. Vaccine recipients lacked prior SARS-CoV-2 infection and had negative nucleocapsid antibodies. The protocol was immunoSEQ multiplex PCR, while the TCRdb copy is restricted to in-frame clones and leaves out a portion. The sample records about 55,000 clones, roughly 76% being singletons. The sample belongs to a study of vaccination effects on CD4 cells after COVID-19. The ends were cut back, 0 bases at V and 8 bases at J, with 16 bases in the middle. Germline loops: CDR1 MNHEY, CDR2 SVGAGI. The CDR3 loop spans 15 amino acids.

The TCR sequence derives from a human donor who received a COVID-19 vaccine. This material consisted of CD4+ T cells from PBMCs cultured with SARS-CoV-2 spike peptides, taken before COVID-19 vaccination. The rearrangement uses TRBV6-5 and TRBJ1-2; D uncertain. The CDR3 region is CASSYSTTGKRGYTF. For the CDR3, the DNA is TGTGCCAGCAGTTACTCGACTACGGGAAAGCGAGGCTACACCTTC.